This T cell receptor (beta chain) was sequenced in a study of T cell responses to AZD1222 COVID-19 vaccine. Study in general: Pooling of second doses given at about 4 or about 12 weeks was done. Points from the study as a whole: Following two doses of AZD1222, Spike-specific TCR breadth and depth rose.

CDR1 MNHEY and CDR2 SMNVEV come from the germline V gene (reference sequence). This CDR3 comprises 15 residues. J lost 2 bases, V lost 5 bases, and 6 bases had no gene match. Repertoires were generated with immunoSEQ multiplex PCR, while TCRdb's copy carries only in-frame clones and drops some. The sample carries tens of thousands of clones, roughly 93% recorded once. Note on this clone: The target antigen is unknown.

Source: peripheral blood, taken on day 0 of AZD1222 vaccination. This clonotype was sampled from an adult in good health. The chain carries TRBV27 and TRBJ1-5; 7 bases line up with TRBD1. The CDR3 bases are TGTGCCAGCAGTGTCGACAGGGCTGGCAATCAGCCCCAGCATTTT. It is translated as CASSVDRAGNQPQHF.